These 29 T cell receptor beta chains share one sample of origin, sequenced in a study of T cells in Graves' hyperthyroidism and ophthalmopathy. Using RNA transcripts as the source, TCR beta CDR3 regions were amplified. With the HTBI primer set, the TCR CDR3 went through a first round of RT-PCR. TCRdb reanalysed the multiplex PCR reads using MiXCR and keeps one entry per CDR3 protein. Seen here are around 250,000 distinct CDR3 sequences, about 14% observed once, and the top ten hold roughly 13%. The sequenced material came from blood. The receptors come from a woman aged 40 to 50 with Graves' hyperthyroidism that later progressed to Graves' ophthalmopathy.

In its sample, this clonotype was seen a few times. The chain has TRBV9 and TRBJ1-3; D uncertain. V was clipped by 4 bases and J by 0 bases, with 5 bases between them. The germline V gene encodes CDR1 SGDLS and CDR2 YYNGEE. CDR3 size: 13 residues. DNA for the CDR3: TGTGCCAGCAGCACCTCCTCTGGAAACACCATATATTTT. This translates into CASSTSSGNTIYF. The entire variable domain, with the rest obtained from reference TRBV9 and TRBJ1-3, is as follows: DSGVTQTPKHLITATGQRVTLRCSPRSGDLSVYWYQQSLDQGLQFLIQYYNGEERAKGNILERFSAQQFPDLHSELNLSSLELGDSALYFCASSTSSGNTIYFGEGSWLTVV.

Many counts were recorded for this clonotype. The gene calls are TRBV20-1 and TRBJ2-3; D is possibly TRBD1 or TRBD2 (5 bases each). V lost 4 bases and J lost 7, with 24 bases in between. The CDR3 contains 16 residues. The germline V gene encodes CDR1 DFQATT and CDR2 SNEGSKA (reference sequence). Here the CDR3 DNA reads TGCAGTGCTACCCCCGGGACGGAACGTTTGAGGTATACGCAGTATTTT. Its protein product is CSATPGTERLRYTQYF.

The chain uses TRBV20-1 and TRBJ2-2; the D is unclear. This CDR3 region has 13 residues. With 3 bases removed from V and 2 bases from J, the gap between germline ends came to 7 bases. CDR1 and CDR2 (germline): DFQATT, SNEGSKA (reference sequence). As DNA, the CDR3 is TGCAGTGCTAGTACTGCAAACACCGGGGAGCTGTTTTTT. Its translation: CSASTANTGELFF.

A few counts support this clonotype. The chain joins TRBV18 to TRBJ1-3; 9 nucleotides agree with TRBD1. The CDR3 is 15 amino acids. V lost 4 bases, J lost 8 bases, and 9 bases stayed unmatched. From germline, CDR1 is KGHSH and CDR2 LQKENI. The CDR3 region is CASSLVGTGLDTIYF. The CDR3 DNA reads TGTGCCAGCTCACTCGTTGGGACAGGGCTGGACACCATATATTTT.

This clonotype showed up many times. The DNA of the CDR3 is TGTGCCAGCAGTTACTCTTTTACGCCCGGGGAGCAGTTCTTC. Protein sequence: CASSYSFTPGEQFF. The chain recombines TRBV6-5 with TRBJ2-1; D uncertain. The germline V gene has CDR1 MNHEY and CDR2 SVGAGI. The CDR3 loop spans 14 amino acids. Trimming took off 0 bases at V and 10 bases at J, with 13 bases between the two ends.

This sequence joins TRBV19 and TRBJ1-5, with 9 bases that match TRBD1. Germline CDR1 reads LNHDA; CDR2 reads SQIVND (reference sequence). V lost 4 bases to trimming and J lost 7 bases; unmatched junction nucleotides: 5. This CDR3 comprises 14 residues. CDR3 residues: CASSTDRGEQPQHF. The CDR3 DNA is TGTGCCAGTAGTACGGACAGGGGCGAACAGCCCCAGCATTTT.

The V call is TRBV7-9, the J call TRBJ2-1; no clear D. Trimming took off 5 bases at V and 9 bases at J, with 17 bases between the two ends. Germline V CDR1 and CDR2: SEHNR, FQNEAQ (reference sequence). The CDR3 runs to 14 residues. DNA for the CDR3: TGTGCCAGCAGCGCCGACGTAATAGAAATTGAGCAGTTCTTC. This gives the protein CASSADVIEIEQFF.

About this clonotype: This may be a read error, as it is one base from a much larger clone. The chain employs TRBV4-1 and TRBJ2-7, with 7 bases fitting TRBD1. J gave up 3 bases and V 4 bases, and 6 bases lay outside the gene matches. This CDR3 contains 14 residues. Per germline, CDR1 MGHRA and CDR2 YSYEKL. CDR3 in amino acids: CASSPHRGHYEQYF. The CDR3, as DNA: TGCGCCAGCAGCCCCCACAGGGGACACTACGAGCAGTACTTC.

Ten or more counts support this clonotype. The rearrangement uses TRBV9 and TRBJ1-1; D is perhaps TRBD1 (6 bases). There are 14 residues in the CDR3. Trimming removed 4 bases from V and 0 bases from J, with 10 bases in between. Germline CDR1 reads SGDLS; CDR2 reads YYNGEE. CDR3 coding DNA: TGTGCCAGCAGCCCAGGGACAATGAACACTGAAGCTTTCTTT. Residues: CASSPGTMNTEAFF.

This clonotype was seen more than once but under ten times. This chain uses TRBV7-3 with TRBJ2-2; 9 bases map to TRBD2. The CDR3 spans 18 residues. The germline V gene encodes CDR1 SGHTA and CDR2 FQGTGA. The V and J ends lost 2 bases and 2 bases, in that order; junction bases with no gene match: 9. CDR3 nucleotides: TGTGCCAGCAGCTTATCAAATAGCGGGAGAATTAACACCGGGGAGCTGTTTTTT. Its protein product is CASSLSNSGRINTGELFF.

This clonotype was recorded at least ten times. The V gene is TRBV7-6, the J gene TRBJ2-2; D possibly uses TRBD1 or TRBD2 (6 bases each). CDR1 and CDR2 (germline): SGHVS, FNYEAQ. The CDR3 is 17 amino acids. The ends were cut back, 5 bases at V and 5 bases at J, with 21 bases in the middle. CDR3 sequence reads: CASSPAEGGIVTGELFF. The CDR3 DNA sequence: TGTGCCAGCAGCCCCGCGGAGGGGGGTATCGTAACCGGGGAGCTGTTTTTT. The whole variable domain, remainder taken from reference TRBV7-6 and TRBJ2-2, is GAGVSQSPRYKVTKRGQDVALRCDPISGHVSLYWYRQALGQGPEFLTYFNYEAQQDKSGLPNDRFSAERPEGSISTLTIQRTEQRDSAMYRCASSPAEGGIVTGELFFGEGSRLTVL.

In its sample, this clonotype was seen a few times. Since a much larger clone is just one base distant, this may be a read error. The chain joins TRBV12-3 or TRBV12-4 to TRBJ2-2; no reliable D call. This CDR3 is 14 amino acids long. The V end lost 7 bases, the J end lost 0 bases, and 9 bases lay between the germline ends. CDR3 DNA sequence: TGTGCCAGCAATTGGACCACGAACACCGGGGAGCTGTTTTTT. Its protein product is CASNWTTNTGELFF.

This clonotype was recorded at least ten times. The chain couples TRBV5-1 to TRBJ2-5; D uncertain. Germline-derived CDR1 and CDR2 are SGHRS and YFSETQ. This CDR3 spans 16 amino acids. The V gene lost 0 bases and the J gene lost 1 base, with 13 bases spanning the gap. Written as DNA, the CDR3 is TGCGCCAGCAGCTTGGCTGTCAGCAGCTTCCAAGAGACCCAGTACTTC. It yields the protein CASSLAVSSFQETQYF.

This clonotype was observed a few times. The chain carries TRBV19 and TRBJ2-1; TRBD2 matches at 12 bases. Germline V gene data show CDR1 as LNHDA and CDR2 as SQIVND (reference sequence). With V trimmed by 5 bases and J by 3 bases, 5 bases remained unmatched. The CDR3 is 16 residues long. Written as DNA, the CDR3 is TGTGCCAGTAGTGCAATACTAGCGGGAGGCTACAATGAGCAGTTCTTC. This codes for CASSAILAGGYNEQFF.

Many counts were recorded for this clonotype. CDR3 sequence reads: CASSETSGSDEQFF. CDR3 sequence (DNA): TGTGCCAGCAGCGAAACTAGCGGGAGTGATGAGCAGTTCTTC. The chain has TRBV9 and TRBJ2-1; TRBD2 agrees at 11 bases. The V and J ends lost 3 bases and 8 bases, in that order; junction bases with no gene match: 4. Germline loops: CDR1 SGDLS, CDR2 YYNGEE. The CDR3 contains 14 residues.

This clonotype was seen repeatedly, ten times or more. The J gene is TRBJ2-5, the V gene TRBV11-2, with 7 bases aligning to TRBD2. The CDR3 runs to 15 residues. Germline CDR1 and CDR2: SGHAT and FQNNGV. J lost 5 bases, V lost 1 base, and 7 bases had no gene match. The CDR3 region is CASSLGPSGQETQYF. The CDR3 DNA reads TGTGCCAGCAGCTTAGGGCCTAGCGGTCAGGAGACCCAGTACTTC.

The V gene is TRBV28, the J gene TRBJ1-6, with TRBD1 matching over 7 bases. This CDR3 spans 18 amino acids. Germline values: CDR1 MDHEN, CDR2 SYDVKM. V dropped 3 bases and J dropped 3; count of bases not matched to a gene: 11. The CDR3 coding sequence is TGTGCCAGCAGTTTTGTCCGAAAGGGGGCCAGCTATAATTCACCCCTCCACTTT. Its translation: CASSFVRKGASYNSPLHF.

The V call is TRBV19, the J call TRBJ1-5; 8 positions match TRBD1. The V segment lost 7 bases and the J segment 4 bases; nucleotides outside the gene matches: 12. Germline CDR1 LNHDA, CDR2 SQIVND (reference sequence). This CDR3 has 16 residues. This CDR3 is CASTPGPGGYNQPQHF. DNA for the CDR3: TGTGCCAGTACCCCTGGCCCAGGGGGCTATAATCAGCCCCAGCATTTT.

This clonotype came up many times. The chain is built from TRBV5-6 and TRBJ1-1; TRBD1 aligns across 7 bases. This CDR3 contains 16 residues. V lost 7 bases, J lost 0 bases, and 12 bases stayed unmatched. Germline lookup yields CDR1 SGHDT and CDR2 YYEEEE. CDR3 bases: TGTGCCAGCGGAAAAATGACGGGACAGCTGAACACTGAAGCTTTCTTT. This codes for CASGKMTGQLNTEAFF.

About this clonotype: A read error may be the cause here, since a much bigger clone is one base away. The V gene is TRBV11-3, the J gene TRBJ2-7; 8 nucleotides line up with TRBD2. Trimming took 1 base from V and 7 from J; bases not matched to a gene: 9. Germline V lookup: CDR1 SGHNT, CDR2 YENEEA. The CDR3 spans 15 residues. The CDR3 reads CASSLGGLAGTEQYF. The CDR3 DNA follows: TGTGCCAGCAGCTTAGGGGGTCTAGCGGGTACGGAGCAGTACTTC.

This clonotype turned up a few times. As DNA, the CDR3 is TGCAGCGTTGAAGAGGCCCGGGGACAGGGGAAAGCTTTCTTT. This gives the protein CSVEEARGQGKAFF. The chain combines TRBV29-1 with TRBJ1-1, with 10 bases identical to TRBD1. V lost 0 bases, J lost 9 bases, and 7 bases stayed unmatched. This CDR3 is built from 14 residues. Germline CDR1 SQVTM, CDR2 ANQGSEA.

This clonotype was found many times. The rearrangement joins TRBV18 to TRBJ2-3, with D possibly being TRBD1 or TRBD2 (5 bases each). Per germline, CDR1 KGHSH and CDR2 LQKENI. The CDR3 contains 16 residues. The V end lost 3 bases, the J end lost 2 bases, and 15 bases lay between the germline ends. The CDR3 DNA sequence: TGTGCCAGCTCACCCCCTGGGACCCGCCTCACAGATACGCAGTATTTT. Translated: CASSPPGTRLTDTQYF.

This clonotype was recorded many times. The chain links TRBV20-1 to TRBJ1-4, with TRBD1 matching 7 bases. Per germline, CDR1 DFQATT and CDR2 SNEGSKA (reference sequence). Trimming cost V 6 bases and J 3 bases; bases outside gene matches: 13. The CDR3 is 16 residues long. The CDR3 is CSARGGHSGANEKLFF. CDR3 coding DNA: TGCAGTGCCAGGGGGGGACACTCGGGAGCTAATGAAAAACTGTTTTTT.

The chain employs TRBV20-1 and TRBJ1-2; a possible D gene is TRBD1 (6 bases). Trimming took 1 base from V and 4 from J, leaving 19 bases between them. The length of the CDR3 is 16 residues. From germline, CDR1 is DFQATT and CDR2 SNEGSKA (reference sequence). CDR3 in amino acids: CSARAAGANLFYGYTF. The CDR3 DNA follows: TGCAGTGCTAGAGCCGCAGGGGCTAACTTATTCTATGGCTACACCTTC.

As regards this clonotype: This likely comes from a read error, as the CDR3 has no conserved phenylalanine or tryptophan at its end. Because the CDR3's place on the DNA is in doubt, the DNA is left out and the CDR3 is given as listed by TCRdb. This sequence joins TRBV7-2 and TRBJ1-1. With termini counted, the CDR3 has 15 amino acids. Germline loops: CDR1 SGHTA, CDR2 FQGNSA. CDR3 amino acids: CASSLAVAGKTEDFV.

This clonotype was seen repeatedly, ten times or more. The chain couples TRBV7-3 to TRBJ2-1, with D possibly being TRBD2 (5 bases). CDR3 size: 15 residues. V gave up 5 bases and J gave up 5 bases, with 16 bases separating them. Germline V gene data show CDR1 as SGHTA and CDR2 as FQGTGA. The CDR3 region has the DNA TGTGCCAGCAGCGCCCAGTTGGGAGCCCACAATGAGCAGTTCTTC. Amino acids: CASSAQLGAHNEQFF. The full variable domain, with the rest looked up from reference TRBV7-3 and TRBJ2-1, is GAGVSQTPSNKVTEKGKYVELRCDPISGHTALYWYRQSLGQGPEFLIYFQGTGAADDSGLPNDRFFAVRPEGSVSTLKIQRTERGDSAVYLCASSAQLGAHNEQFFGPGTRLTVL.

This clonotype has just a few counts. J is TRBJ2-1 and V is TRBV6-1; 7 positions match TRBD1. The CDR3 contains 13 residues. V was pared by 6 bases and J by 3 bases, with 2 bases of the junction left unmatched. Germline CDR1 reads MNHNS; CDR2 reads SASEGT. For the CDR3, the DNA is TGTGCCAGCAGGGGACAGTACTACAATGAGCAGTTCTTC. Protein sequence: CASRGQYYNEQFF.

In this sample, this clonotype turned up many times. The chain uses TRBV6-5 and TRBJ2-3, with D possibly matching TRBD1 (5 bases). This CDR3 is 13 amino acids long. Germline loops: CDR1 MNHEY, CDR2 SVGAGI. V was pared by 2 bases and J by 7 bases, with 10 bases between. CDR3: CASSYTTGHTQYF. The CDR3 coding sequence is TGTGCCAGCAGTTACACCACAGGTCATACGCAGTATTTT.

DNA for the CDR3: TGTGCCAGCAGTGATCCCTATAAAACCAATGAGCAGTACTTC. Translating gives CASSDPYKTNEQYF. The chain joins TRBV6-1 to TRBJ2-1; D gene ambiguous. The DNA end is a closer match to TRBJ2-7, so the J assignment may be wrong. The CDR3 is 14 residues long. CDR1 and CDR2 (germline): MNHNS, SASEGT.